This TCR beta chain was documented in a study of T cells in localized non-small cell lung cancer. This CDR3 has 16 residues. The germline gives CDR1 LGHNA, CDR2 YSLEER. The trim removed 1 base at V and 0 bases at J, leaving 5 bases unmatched. Profiled with immunoSEQ multiplex PCR; TCRdb holds only in-frame clones, not every one. This repertoire shows over 20,000 clones, roughly 86% found once; its top ten account for 5.8%. This clone was recorded once. This chain uses TRBV4-3 with TRBJ2-7, with 8 bases aligning to TRBD2. Source: peripheral blood, taken before any cancer treatment. The sequence came from a male donor aged 60 or over with stage II squamous cell lung carcinoma. The CDR3 region is CASSQGWREVSYEQYF. CDR3 nucleotide sequence: TGCGCCAGCAGCCAAGGTTGGCGGGAGGTCTCCTACGAGCAGTACTTC.